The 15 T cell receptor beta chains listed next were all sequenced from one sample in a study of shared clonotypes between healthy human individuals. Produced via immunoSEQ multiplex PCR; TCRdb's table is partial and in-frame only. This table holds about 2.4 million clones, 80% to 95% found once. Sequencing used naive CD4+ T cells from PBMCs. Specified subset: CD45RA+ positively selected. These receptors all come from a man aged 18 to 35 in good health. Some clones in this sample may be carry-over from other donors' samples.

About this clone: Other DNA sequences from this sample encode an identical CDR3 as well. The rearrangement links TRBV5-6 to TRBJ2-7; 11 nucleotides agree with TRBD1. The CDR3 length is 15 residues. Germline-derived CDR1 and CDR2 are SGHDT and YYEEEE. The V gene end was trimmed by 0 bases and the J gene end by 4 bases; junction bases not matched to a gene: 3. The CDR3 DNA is TGTGCCAGCAGCTTGGCCGGGACAGGGGGATACGAGCAGTACTTC. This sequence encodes CASSLAGTGGYEQYF.

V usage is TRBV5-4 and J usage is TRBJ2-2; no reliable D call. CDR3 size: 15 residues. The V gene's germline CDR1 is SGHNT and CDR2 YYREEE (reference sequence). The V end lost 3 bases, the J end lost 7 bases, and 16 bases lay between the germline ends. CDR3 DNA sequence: TGTGCCAGCAGCTCTATTGCCCTCGGTGGCGGGGAGCTGTTTTTT. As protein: CASSSIALGGGELFF. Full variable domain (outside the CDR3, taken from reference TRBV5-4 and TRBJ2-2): ETGVTQSPTHLIKTRGQQVTLRCSSQSGHNTVSWYQQALGQGPQFIFQYYREEENGRGNFPPRFSGLQFPNYSSELNVNALELDDSALYLCASSSIALGGGELFFGEGSRLTVL.

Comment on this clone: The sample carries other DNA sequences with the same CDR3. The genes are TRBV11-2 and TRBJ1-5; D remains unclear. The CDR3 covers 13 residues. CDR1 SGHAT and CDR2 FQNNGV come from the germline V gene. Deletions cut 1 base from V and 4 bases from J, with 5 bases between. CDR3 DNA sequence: TGTGCCAGCAGCTTAGCCGGTAATCAGCCCCAGCATTTT. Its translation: CASSLAGNQPQHF.

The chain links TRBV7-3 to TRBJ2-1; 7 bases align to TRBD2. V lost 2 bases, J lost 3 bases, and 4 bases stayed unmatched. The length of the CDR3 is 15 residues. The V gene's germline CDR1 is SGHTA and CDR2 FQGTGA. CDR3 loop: CASSLVPSGYNEQFF. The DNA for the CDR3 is TGTGCCAGCAGCTTAGTCCCTAGCGGCTACAATGAGCAGTTCTTC.

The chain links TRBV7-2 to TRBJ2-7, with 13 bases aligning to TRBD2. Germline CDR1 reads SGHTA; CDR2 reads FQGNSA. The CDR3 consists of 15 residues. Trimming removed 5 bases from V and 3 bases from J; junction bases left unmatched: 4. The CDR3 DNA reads TGTGCCAGCAGCGAACTAGCGGGAGGGGGCTACGAGCAGTACTTC. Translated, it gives CASSELAGGGYEQYF.

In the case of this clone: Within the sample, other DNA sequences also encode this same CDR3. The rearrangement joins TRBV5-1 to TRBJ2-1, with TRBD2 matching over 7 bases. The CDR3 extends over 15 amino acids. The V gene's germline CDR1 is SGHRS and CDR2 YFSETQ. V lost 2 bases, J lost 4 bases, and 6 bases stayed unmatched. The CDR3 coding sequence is TGCGCCAGCAGCTTCGGTCTAGCGGATTACAATGAGCAGTTCTTC. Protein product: CASSFGLADYNEQFF.

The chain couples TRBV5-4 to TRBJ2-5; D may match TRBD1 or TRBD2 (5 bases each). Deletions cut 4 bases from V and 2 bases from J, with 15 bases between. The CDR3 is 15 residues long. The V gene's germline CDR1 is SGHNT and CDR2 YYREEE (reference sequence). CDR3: CASSAGTGRQETQYF. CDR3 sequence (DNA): TGTGCCAGCAGCGCCGGGACGGGGAGACAAGAGACCCAGTACTTC.

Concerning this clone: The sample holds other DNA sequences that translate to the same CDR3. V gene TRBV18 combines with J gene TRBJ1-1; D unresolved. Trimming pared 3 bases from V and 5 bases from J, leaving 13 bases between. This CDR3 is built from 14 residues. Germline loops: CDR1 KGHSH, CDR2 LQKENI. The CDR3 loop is CASSPAGLGTEAFF. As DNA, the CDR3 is TGTGCCAGCTCACCCGCCGGGCTGGGGACTGAAGCTTTCTTT.

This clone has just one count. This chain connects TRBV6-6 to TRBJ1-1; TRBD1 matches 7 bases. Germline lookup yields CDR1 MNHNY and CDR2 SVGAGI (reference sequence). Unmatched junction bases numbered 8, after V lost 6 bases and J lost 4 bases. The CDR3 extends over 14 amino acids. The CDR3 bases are TGTGCCAGCAGAGATCAGGGGGGAGTCACTGAAGCTTTCTTT. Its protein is CASRDQGGVTEAFF.

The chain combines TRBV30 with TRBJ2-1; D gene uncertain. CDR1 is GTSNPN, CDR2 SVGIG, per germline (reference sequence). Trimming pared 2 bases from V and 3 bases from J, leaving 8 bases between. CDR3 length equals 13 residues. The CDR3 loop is CAWSSGGYNEQFF. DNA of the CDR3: TGTGCCTGGAGTTCCGGCGGCTACAATGAGCAGTTCTTC.

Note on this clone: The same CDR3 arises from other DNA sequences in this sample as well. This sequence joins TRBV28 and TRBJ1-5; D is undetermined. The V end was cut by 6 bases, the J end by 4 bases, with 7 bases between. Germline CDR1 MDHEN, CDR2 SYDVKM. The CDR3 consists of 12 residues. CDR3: CASSPPNQPQHF. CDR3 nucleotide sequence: TGTGCCAGCAGCCCTCCTAATCAGCCCCAGCATTTT.

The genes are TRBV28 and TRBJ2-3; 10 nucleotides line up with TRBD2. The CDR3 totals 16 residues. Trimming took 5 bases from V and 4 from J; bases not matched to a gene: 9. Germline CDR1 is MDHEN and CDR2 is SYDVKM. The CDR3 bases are TGTGCCAGCAGTCCCTCTAGCGGGAGCCAGTCAGATACGCAGTATTTT. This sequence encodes CASSPSSGSQSDTQYF.

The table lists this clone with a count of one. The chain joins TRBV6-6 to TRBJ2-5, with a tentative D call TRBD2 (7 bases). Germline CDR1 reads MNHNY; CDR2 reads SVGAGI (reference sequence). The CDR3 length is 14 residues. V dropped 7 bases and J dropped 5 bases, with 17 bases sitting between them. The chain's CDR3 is CASTRGGPSETQYF. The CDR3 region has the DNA TGTGCCAGCACCCGCGGGGGCCCCTCGGAGACCCAGTACTTC.

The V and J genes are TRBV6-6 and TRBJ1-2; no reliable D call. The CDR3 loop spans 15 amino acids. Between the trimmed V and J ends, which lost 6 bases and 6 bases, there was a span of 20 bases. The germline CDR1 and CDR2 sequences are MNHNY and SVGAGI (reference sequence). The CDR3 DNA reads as TGTGCCAGCAGCCTCCACTCACAGTGGAAGGATGGCTACACCTTC. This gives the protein CASSLHSQWKDGYTF.

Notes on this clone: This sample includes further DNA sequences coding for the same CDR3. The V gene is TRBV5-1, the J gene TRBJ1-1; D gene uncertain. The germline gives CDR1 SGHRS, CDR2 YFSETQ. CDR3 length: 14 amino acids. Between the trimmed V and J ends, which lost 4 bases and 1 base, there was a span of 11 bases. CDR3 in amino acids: CASSPDRPNTEAFF. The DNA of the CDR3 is TGCGCCAGCAGCCCTGACCGTCCGAACACTGAAGCTTTCTTT.